This T cell receptor (beta chain) originates from a study of T cells in tuberculosis. TCRdb's table, derived via immunoSEQ multiplex PCR, lists solely in-frame clones and lacks some. The repertoire holds some 31,000 clones, about 91% seen once, with 2% to 3% in the top ten. The germline CDR1 and CDR2 sequences are LGHNA and YSLEER. The V and J ends lost 0 bases and 1 base respectively, with 9 bases between them. The CDR3 has 15 residues. Study observations and caveats: GEM motif frequencies gave around 67% accuracy; the GMM repertoire gave almost 90%.

Concerning this clone: Its antigen remains unknown.

The time point here: new active TB diagnosis, blood taken before or within 7 days of starting treatment. Confirmation came from sputum smear and/or culture positivity for M. tuberculosis. Each clinical donor contributed on average roughly 100,000 T cells from unsorted cryopreserved PBMC. The material was PBMCs, obtained at tuberculosis diagnosis. The TCR comes from an adult with tuberculosis. This chain joins TRBV4-3 and TRBJ1-2; D is ambiguous. CDR3 loop: CASSQDEANNYGYTF. CDR3 in DNA: TGCGCCAGCAGCCAAGATGAGGCGAATAACTATGGCTACACCTTC.